This T cell receptor (beta chain) was identified during a study of cytomegalovirus exposure and HLA in healthy donors. On the study more broadly: Across 350 to 500 genotyped donors, 65% to 90% landed in the Caucasian-associated ancestry cluster. Study conclusions and caveats: Roughly uniform depth of sequencing across donors was assumed in presence/absence analyses. A cluster of highly shared sequence variants was likely a sequencing artifact. Because they were indistinguishable, some V segments, including TRBV6-2 and TRBV6-3, were excluded.

Note on this clone: Its antigen is not identified.

With 60 Vbeta and 13 Jbeta primers, the PCR was carried out. The assay was immunoSEQ multiplex PCR, and TCRdb's table has in-frame clones only and misses some. Of 130,000 or so clones in the sample, around nine tenths are singletons; the top ten hold roughly 5%. CDR3 length: 15 amino acids. Germline V gene sequence: CDR1 MGHRA, CDR2 YSYEKL. The V end lost 0 bases, the J end lost 6 bases, and 12 bases lay between the germline ends. This rearrangement joins TRBV4-1 to TRBJ1-5; no definite D call. The sequenced sample consisted of PBMCs. This TCR derives from a young woman in good health and CMV-seronegative. In DNA, the CDR3 is TGCGCCAGCAGCCAAGAGGACCGGGGAGGTCAGCCCCAGCATTTT. Protein sequence: CASSQEDRGGQPQHF.